These 9 T cell receptor beta chains were sequenced from one sample in a study of T cells in Graves' hyperthyroidism and ophthalmopathy. The CDR3 regions of TCR beta were amplified from RNA transcripts. Primed by the HTBI set, a first-round RT-PCR was run on the TCR CDR3. TCRdb recomputed calls from the multiplex PCR reads with MiXCR, one row per CDR3 protein. The repertoire includes a few hundred thousand distinct CDR3 sequences, around a sixth of them detected once, and approximately 7% sits in the top ten. Sequenced input: blood. These receptor sequences come from a woman aged 25 to 45 with Graves' hyperthyroidism.

This clonotype was recorded at least ten times. CDR3 in DNA: TGCAGCGTTGAAGGCGGCGGGAGTTCCTACAATGAGCAGTTCTTC. It specifies CSVEGGGSSYNEQFF. J is TRBJ2-1 and V is TRBV29-1; TRBD2 matches 7 bases. Germline V gene data show CDR1 as SQVTM and CDR2 as ANQGSEA. V was clipped by 1 base and J by 1 base; unmatched bases: 4. This CDR3 is 15 amino acids long.

There are many counts of this clonotype. The genes are TRBV10-3 and TRBJ2-5; 8 bases agree with TRBD1. This CDR3 has 13 amino acids. Germline values: CDR1 ENHRY, CDR2 SYGVKD. V shed 6 bases, J shed 2 bases, and the junction held 2 bases outside the gene matches. The DNA for the CDR3 is TGTGCCATCAGCCGACAGGGGCAAGAGACCCAGTACTTC. Encoded protein: CAISRQGQETQYF.

This clonotype was seen at least ten times. This chain uses TRBV12-3 or TRBV12-4 with TRBJ2-3; 9 bases match TRBD2. V shed 5 bases and J 6 bases; nucleotides not matched to a gene: 24. The CDR3 length is 20 residues. The CDR3 region has the DNA TGTGCCAGCAGTCCCCTATCCCCCCATTTGGCGGGGGGGTCTCGGGATACGCAGTATTTT. It is translated as CASSPLSPHLAGGSRDTQYF.

This clonotype was seen many times. The V gene is TRBV11-2, the J gene TRBJ2-7; 13 bases are a match to TRBD2. Germline V CDR1 and CDR2: SGHAT, FQNNGV. Trimming cost V 4 bases and J 7 bases; bases outside gene matches: 10. This CDR3 region has 16 residues. This CDR3 is CASSSLLAGGWWEQYF. CDR3 sequence (DNA): TGTGCCAGCAGCTCGCTACTAGCGGGAGGGTGGTGGGAGCAGTACTTC.

This clonotype was picked up many times. The CDR3 DNA sequence: TGTGCCAGCAGCCAACCCGGGGGCGGCTATGGCTACACCTTC. Protein sequence: CASSQPGGGYGYTF. The chain joins TRBV3-1 to TRBJ1-2, with D tentatively TRBD1 (6 bases). Germline V CDR1 and CDR2: LGHDT, YNNKEL (reference sequence). This CDR3 is built from 14 residues. Trimming removed 2 bases at V and 4 bases at J, with 11 bases between. The full variable domain, rest sourced from reference TRBV3-1 and TRBJ1-2, is DTAVSQTPKYLVTQMGNDKSIKCEQNLGHDTMYWYKQDSKKFLKIMFSYNNKELIINETVPNRFSPKSPDKAHLNLHINSLELGDSAVYFCASSQPGGGYGYTFGSGTRLTVV.

Ten or more counts support this clonotype. The chain couples TRBV5-1 to TRBJ2-7, with 7 positions matching TRBD2. The germline CDR1 and CDR2 sequences are SGHRS and YFSETQ. The CDR3 totals 17 residues. Trimming removed 0 bases from V and 0 bases from J; junction bases left unmatched: 9. CDR3 bases: TGCGCCAGCAGCTTGGGGGGCCCTAGCGGTATCTCCTACGAGCAGTACTTC. Protein: CASSLGGPSGISYEQYF.

The rearrangement links TRBV7-2 to TRBJ2-1, with TRBD2 matching over 9 bases. The ends lost 1 base at V and 12 bases at J; junction bases unmatched: 10. Germline V gene data show CDR1 as SGHTA and CDR2 as FQGNSA. CDR3 length: 15 amino acids. The CDR3 reads CASSLEALAGLLQFF. CDR3 nucleotides: TGTGCCAGCAGCTTAGAGGCGCTAGCGGGACTATTGCAGTTCTTC.

V usage is TRBV10-3 and J usage is TRBJ2-1; 14 bases agree with TRBD2. Germline V CDR1 and CDR2: ENHRY, SYGVKD. V lost 6 bases and J lost 3; bases outside the gene matches: 1. The CDR3 totals 15 residues. CDR3 in DNA: TGTGCCATCAGGGGACTAGCGGGGGACTACAATGAGCAGTTCTTC. Translating it yields CAIRGLAGDYNEQFF.

This clonotype was picked up many times. This rearrangement joins TRBV3-1 to TRBJ2-7; D remains unclear. Germline lookup yields CDR1 LGHDT and CDR2 YNNKEL (reference sequence). Trimming removed 1 base at V and 3 bases at J, with 10 bases between. The CDR3 covers 14 residues. The CDR3 sequence: CASSQARSSYEQYF. DNA for the CDR3: TGTGCCAGCAGCCAAGCGAGGAGTAGCTACGAGCAGTACTTC.